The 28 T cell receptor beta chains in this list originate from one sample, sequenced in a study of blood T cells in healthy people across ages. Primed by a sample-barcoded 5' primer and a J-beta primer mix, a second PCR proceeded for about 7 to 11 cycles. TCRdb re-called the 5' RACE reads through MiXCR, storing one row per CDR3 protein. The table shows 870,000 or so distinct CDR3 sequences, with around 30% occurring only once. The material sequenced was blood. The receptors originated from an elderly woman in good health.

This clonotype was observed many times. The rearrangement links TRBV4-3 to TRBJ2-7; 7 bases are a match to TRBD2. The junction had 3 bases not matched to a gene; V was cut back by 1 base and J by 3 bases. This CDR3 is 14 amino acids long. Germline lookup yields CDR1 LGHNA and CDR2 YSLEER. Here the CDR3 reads CASSQVAGDYEQYF. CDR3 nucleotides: TGCGCCAGCAGCCAAGTGGCGGGGGACTACGAGCAGTACTTC.

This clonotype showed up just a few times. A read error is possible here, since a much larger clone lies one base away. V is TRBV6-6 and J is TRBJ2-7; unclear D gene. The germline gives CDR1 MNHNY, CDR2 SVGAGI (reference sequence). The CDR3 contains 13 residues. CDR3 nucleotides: TGTGTCAGCAGCCCCCAGCAGCCCTACGAGCAGTACTTC. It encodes CVSSPQQPYEQYF.

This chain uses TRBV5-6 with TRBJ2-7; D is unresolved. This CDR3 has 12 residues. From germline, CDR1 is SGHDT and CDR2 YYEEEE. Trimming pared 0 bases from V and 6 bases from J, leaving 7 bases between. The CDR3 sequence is CASSLVGPEQYF. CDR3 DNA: TGTGCCAGCAGCTTGGTTGGACCCGAGCAGTACTTC.

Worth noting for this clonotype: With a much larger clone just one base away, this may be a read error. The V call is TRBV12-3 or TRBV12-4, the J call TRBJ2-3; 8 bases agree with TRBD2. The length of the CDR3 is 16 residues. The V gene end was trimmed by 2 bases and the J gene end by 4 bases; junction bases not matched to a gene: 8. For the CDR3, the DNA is TGTGCCAGCAGTTTAAGGATCAGCGGGGGCGCAGATACGCAGTATTTT. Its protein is CASSLRISGGADTQYF.

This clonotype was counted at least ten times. The CDR3 protein is CASSQERGFSSYNEQFF. CDR3 nucleotide sequence: TGTGCCAGCAGCCAAGAAAGAGGATTTAGCTCCTACAATGAGCAGTTCTTC. The chain recombines TRBV3-1 with TRBJ2-1; D gene uncertain. Germline V gene sequence: CDR1 LGHDT, CDR2 YNNKEL (reference sequence). The germline V and J ends were trimmed by 0 bases and 0 bases, with 12 bases remaining between them. The CDR3 covers 17 residues.

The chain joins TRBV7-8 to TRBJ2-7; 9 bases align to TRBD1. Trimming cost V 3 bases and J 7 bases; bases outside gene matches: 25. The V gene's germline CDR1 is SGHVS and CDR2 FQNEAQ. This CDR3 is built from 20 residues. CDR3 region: CASSFRLQGKDRGYGNEQYF. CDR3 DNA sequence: TGTGCCAGCAGCTTTCGTCTCCAGGGGAAAGACAGGGGGTACGGAAATGAGCAGTACTTC.

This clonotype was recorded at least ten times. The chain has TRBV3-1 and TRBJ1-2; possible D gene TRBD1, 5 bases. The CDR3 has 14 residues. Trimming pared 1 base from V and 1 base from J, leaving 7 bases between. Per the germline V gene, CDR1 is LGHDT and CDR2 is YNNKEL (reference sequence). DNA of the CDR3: TGTGCCAGCAGCCAAGGGCAGGGTAACTATGGCTACACCTTC. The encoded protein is CASSQGQGNYGYTF. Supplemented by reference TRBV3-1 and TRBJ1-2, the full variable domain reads DTAVSQTPKYLVTQMGNDKSIKCEQNLGHDTMYWYKQDSKKFLKIMFSYNNKELIINETVPNRFSPKSPDKAHLNLHINSLELGDSAVYFCASSQGQGNYGYTFGSGTRLTVV.

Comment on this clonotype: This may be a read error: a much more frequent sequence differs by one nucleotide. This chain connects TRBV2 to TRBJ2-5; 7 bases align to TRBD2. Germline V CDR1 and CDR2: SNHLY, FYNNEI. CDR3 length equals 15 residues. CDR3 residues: CAGSGNGLPGETQYF. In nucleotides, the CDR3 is TGTGCCGGCAGCGGGAATGGACTGCCCGGGGAGACCCAGTACTTC. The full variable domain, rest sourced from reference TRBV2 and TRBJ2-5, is EPEVTQTPSHQVTQMGQEVILRCVPISNHLYFYWYRQILGQKVEFLVSFYNNEISEKSEIFDDQFSVERPDGSNFTLKIRSTKLEDSAMYFCAGSGNGLPGETQYFGPGTRLLVL.

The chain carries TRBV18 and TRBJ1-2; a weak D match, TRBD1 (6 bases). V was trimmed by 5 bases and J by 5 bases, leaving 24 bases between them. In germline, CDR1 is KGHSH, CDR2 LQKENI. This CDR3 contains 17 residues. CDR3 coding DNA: TGTGCCAGCTCATCTCCGACAGGAGCAGATTCGGGGTATGGCTACACCTTC. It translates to CASSSPTGADSGYGYTF.

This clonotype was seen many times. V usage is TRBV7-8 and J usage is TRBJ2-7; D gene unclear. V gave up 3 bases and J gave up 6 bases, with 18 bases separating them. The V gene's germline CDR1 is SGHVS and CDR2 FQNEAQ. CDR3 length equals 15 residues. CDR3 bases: TGTGCCAGCAGCTTCGGCGATACGCCGACCCTCGAGCAGTACTTC. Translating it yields CASSFGDTPTLEQYF.

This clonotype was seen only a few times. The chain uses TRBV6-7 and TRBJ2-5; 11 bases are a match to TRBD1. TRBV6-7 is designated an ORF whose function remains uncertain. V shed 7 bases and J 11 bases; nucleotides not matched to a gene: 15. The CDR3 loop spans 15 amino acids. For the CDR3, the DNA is TGTGCCAGCACCAAGCAGGGACAGGGGGATCTACCGCAGTACTTC. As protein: CASTKQGQGDLPQYF.

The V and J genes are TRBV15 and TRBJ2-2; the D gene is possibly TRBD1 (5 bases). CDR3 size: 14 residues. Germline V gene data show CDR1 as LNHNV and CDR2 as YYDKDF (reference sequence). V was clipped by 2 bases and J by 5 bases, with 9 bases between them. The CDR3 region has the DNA TGTGCCACCAGCAGAACCCAGGGTACCGGGGAGCTGTTTTTT. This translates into CATSRTQGTGELFF.

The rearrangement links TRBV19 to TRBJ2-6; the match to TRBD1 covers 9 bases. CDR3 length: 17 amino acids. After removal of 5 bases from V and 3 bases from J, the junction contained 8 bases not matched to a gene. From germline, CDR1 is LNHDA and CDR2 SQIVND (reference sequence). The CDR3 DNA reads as TGTGCCAGTAGTCCACGGGACAGGGTCCGTGGGGCCAACGTCCTGACTTTC. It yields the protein CASSPRDRVRGANVLTF.

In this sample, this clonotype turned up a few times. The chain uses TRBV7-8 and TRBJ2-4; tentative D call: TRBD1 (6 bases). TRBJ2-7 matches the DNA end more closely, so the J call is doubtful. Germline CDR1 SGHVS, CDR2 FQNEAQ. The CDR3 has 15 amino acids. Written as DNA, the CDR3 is TGTGCCAGCAGCTTAGCTGCACAGGGAACCTACGAGCAGTACTTC. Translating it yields CASSLAAQGTYEQYF.

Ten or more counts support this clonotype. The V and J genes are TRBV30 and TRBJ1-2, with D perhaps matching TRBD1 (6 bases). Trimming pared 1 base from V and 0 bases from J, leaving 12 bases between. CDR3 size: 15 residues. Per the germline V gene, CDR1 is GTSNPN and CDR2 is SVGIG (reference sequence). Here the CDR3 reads CAWSAAQGANYGYTF. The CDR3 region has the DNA TGTGCCTGGAGTGCCGCACAGGGCGCTAACTATGGCTACACCTTC.

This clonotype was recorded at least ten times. The CDR3 DNA follows: TGTGCCATCCAGTCGGGACTAGCGGGGAACCCCCAAGAGACCCAGTACTTC. Protein sequence: CAIQSGLAGNPQETQYF. J is TRBJ2-5 and V is TRBV6-2 or TRBV6-3; 13 bases line up with TRBD2. Germline V gives CDR1 MNHEY, CDR2 SVGEGT. The CDR3 is 17 amino acids. V shed 10 bases and J 1 base; nucleotides not matched to a gene: 12.

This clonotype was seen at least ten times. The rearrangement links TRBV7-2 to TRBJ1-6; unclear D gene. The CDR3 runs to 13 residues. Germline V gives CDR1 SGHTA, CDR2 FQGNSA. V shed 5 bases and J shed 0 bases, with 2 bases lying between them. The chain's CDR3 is CASSLSYNSPLHF. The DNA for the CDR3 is TGTGCCAGCAGCCTCTCCTATAATTCACCCCTCCACTTT.

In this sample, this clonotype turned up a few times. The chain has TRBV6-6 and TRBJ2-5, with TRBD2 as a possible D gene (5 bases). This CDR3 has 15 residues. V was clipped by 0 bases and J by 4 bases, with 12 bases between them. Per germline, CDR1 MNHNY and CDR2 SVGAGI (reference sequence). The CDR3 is CASSYSPGGSETQYF. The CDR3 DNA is TGTGCCAGCAGTTACTCGCCTGGCGGGTCAGAGACCCAGTACTTC.

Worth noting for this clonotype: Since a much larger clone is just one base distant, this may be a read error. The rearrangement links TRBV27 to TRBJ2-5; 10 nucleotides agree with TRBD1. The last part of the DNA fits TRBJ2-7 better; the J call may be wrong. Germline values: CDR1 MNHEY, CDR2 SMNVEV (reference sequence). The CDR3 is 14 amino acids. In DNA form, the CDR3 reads TGTACCAGCAGTGTGGACAGGGGGTTTTACGAGCAGTACTTC. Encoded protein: CTSSVDRGFYEQYF.

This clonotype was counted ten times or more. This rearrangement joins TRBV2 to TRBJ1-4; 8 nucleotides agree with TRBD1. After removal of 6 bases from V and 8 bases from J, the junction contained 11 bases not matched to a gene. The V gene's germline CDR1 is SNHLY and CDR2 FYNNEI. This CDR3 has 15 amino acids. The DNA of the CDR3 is TGTGCCAGCAGAGCCTTTCAGGGGGCTGGAGAAAAACTGTTTTTT. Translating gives CASRAFQGAGEKLFF. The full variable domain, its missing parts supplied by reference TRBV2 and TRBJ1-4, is EPEVTQTPSHQVTQMGQEVILRCVPISNHLYFYWYRQILGQKVEFLVSFYNNEISEKSEIFDDQFSVERPDGSNFTLKIRSTKLEDSAMYFCASRAFQGAGEKLFFGSGTQLSVL.

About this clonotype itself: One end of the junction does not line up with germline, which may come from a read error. The CDR3: CAWSANSIQPQHF. CDR3 sequence (DNA): TGTGCCTGGAGTGCCAATAGCATTCAGCCCCAGCATTTT. The chain uses TRBV30 and TRBJ1-5; D not resolved. The CDR3 runs to 13 residues. Germline V CDR1 and CDR2: GTSNPN, SVGIG (reference sequence).

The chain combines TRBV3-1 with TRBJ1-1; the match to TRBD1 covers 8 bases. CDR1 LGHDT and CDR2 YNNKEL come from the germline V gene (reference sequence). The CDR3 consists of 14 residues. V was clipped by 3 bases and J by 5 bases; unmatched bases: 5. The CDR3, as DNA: TGTGCCAGCAGCCACCGACAGGGGAGTACTGAAGCTTTCTTT. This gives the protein CASSHRQGSTEAFF. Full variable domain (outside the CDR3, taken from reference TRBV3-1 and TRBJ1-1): DTAVSQTPKYLVTQMGNDKSIKCEQNLGHDTMYWYKQDSKKFLKIMFSYNNKELIINETVPNRFSPKSPDKAHLNLHINSLELGDSAVYFCASSHRQGSTEAFFGQGTRLTVV.

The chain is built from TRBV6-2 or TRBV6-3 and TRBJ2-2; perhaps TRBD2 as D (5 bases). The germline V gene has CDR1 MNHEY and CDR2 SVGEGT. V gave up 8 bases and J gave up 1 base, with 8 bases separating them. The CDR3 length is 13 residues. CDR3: CASWTLNTGELFF. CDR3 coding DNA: TGTGCCAGCTGGACTTTGAACACCGGGGAGCTGTTTTTT.

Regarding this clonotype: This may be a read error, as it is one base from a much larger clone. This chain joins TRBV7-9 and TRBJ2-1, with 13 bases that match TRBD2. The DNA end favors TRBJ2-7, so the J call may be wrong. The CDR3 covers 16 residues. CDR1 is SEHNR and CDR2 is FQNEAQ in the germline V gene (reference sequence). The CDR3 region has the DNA TGTGCCAGCAGCTCCGGACTAGCGGGGGCCCACAATGAGCAGTACTTC. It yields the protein CASSSGLAGAHNEQYF.

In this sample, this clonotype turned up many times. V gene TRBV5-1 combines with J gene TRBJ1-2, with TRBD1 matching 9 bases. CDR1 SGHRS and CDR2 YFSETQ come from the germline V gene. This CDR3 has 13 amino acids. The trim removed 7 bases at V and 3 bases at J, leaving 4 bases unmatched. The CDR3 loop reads CASGRQGDYGYTF. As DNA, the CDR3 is TGCGCCAGCGGTCGACAGGGGGACTATGGCTACACCTTC.

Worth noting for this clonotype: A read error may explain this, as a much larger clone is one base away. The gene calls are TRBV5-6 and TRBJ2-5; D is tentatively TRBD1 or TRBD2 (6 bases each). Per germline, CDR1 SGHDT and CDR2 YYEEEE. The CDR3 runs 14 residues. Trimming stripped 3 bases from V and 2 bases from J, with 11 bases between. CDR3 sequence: CASSWGDIQETQYF. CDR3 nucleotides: TGTGCCAGCAGCTGGGGGGACATTCAAGAGACCCAGTACTTC.

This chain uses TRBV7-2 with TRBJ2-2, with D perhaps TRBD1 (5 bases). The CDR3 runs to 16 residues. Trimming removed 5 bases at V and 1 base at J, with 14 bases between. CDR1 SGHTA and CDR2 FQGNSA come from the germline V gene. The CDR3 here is CASSPTLTGNTGELFF. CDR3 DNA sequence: TGTGCCAGCAGCCCGACTCTTACAGGGAACACCGGGGAGCTGTTTTTT.

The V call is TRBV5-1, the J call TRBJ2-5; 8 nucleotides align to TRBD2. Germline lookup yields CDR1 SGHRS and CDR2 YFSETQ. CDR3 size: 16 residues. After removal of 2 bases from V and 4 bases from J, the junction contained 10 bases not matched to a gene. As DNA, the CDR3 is TGCGCCAGCAGCTTACAGCGGGGGAGCAACCGAGAGACCCAGTACTTC. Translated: CASSLQRGSNRETQYF.